A single sample is the source of the 20 T cell receptor beta chains below, sequenced in a study of T cell repertoires in cytomegalovirus infection. TCRdb called the reads again in MiXCR, with one record for every CDR3 protein. The table shows 700,000 to 850,000 distinct CDR3 sequences, with about 31% occurring only once. The antigens of these receptors remain unknown. The source was cultured CD8+ T cells from PBMCs, collected from culture after CMV antigen stimulation. Receptor source: a human donor in good health (CMV status not recorded). Some clones in this sample may be carry-over from other donors' samples.

The chain is built from TRBV5-6 and TRBJ2-7; 7 positions agree with TRBD2. J lost 2 bases, V lost 4 bases, and 24 bases had no gene match. The CDR3 totals 20 residues. Germline assignment: CDR1 SGHDT and CDR2 YYEEEE. CDR3 loop: CASSHLAAQIVSGDAYEQYV. The CDR3 DNA follows: TGTGCCAGCAGCCACCTGGCTGCCCAGATAGTGAGCGGGGACGCCTACGAGCAGTACGTC.

This clonotype turned up a few times. Here the CDR3 DNA reads TGTGCCAGCATTCCCGCGGACAGGGGCCCCTACAATGAGCAGTTCTTC. Translation: CASIPADRGPYNEQFF. The V and J genes are TRBV7-9 and TRBJ2-1; 9 nucleotides line up with TRBD1. V lost 7 bases to trimming and J lost 2 bases; unmatched junction nucleotides: 9. Germline-derived CDR1 and CDR2 are SEHNR and FQNEAQ (reference sequence). This CDR3 region has 16 residues.

The chain links TRBV12-3 or TRBV12-4 to TRBJ2-5; TRBD2 agrees at 13 bases. The CDR3 is made up of 14 amino acids. V lost 6 bases and J lost 5; bases outside the gene matches: 3. The CDR3: CASSMTSGGETQYF. In nucleotides, the CDR3 is TGTGCCAGCAGCATGACTAGCGGGGGGGAGACCCAGTACTTC.

With regard to this clonotype: At one boundary the junction diverges from the germline segment, which might be a read error. The V call is TRBV7-9, the J call TRBJ1-4; D gene uncertain. The CDR3 covers 14 residues. In germline, CDR1 is SEHNR, CDR2 FQNEAQ (reference sequence). This CDR3 reads CASRLEGELEKLFF. Written as DNA, the CDR3 is TGTGCCAGCAGATTAGAGGGAGAGCTTGAAAAACTGTTTTTT.

The V and J genes are TRBV5-5 and TRBJ1-1, with unresolved D. The length of the CDR3 is 14 residues. Trimming took off 4 bases at V and 1 base at J, with 11 bases between the two ends. Germline loops: CDR1 SGHKS, CDR2 YYEKEE (reference sequence). CDR3 residues: CASSRVGENTEAFF. CDR3 DNA sequence: TGTGCCAGCAGCCGCGTGGGAGAGAACACTGAAGCTTTCTTT.

In this sample, this clonotype turned up a few times. This chain's CDR3 is CASGQFRAGSTDTQYF. CDR3 in DNA: TGTGCCAGCGGCCAATTCAGGGCTGGTAGCACAGATACGCAGTATTTT. The J gene is TRBJ2-3, the V gene TRBV6-2 or TRBV6-3; D might be TRBD1 (5 bases). The CDR3 is 16 residues long. The V end was cut by 8 bases, the J end by 0 bases, with 18 bases between. Germline assignment: CDR1 MNHEY and CDR2 SVGEGT.

This clonotype was observed a handful of times. The rearrangement joins TRBV7-9 to TRBJ2-6, with 10 bases lining up with TRBD1. The CDR3 consists of 17 residues. V dropped 5 bases and J dropped 0; count of bases not matched to a gene: 4. CDR1 SEHNR and CDR2 FQNEAQ come from the germline V gene (reference sequence). The CDR3 sequence is CASSPGQGGSGANVLTF. CDR3 DNA: TGTGCCAGCAGCCCAGGACAGGGGGGCTCTGGGGCCAACGTCCTGACTTTC. Complete variable domain (other parts from reference TRBV7-9 and TRBJ2-6): DTGVSQNPRHKITKRGQNVTFRCDPISEHNRLYWYRQTLGQGPEFLTYFQNEAQLEKSRLLSDRFSAERPKGSFSTLEIQRTEQGDSAMYLCASSPGQGGSGANVLTFGAGSRLTVL.

This chain links TRBV7-8 with TRBJ2-7; 7 bases map to TRBD1. With 3 bases clipped from V and 6 bases from J, the junction kept 5 bases outside the gene matches. The CDR3 extends over 13 amino acids. CDR1 is SGHVS and CDR2 is FQNEAQ in the germline V gene. The CDR3 DNA follows: TGTGCCAGCAGCTTGTCACAGGGGCGCGAGCAGTACGTC. It translates to CASSLSQGREQYV.

Only a few counts were recorded for this clonotype. The V and J genes are TRBV6-2 or TRBV6-3 and TRBJ1-2; no firm D call. Trimming removed 8 bases at V and 5 bases at J, with 21 bases between. The CDR3 is 15 residues long. Germline CDR1 reads MNHEY; CDR2 reads SVGEGT. The CDR3 DNA sequence: TGTGCCAGCCACGGATCAGACTCTTCTCGGTATGGCTACACCTTC. This translates into CASHGSDSSRYGYTF.

This clonotype was counted many times. This sequence joins TRBV6-1 and TRBJ2-1, with 11 bases fitting TRBD1. The CDR3 extends over 15 amino acids. With V trimmed by 6 bases and J by 8 bases, 9 bases remained unmatched. Germline V CDR1 and CDR2: MNHNS, SASEGT. CDR3 bases: TGTGCCAGCAGCGATGGGACAGGGGGGTTGGATGAGCAGTTCTTC. Translating it yields CASSDGTGGLDEQFF.

This clonotype was picked up a small number of times. The gene calls are TRBV12-3 or TRBV12-4 and TRBJ1-5, with a possible D match to TRBD1 (5 bases). Between the trimmed V and J ends, which lost 6 bases and 6 bases, there was a span of 9 bases. The CDR3 spans 12 residues. CDR3 sequence (DNA): TGTGCCAGCAGGATGGGACGTCAGCCCCAGCATTTT. Amino acid sequence: CASRMGRQPQHF.

This chain links TRBV29-1 with TRBJ2-1, with D perhaps matching TRBD2 (7 bases). The CDR3 spans 15 residues. V shed 3 bases and J shed 7 bases, with 19 bases lying between them. Germline assignment: CDR1 SQVTM and CDR2 ANQGSEA. The CDR3: CSVEGGGERWNEQFF. CDR3 nucleotides: TGCAGCGTTGAGGGCGGGGGCGAAAGGTGGAATGAGCAGTTCTTC.

This clonotype has a handful of counts. The gene calls are TRBV27 and TRBJ2-7, with D possibly being TRBD1 or TRBD2 (5 bases each). The CDR3 extends over 17 amino acids. The germline V gene has CDR1 MNHEY and CDR2 SMNVEV (reference sequence). The ends were cut back, 4 bases at V and 1 base at J, with 20 bases in the middle. CDR3 region: CASSSLGRGTGSYEQYF. The CDR3 DNA sequence: TGTGCCAGCAGTTCCCTGGGACGAGGGACGGGATCCTACGAGCAGTACTTC.

This clonotype appeared a few times. The chain couples TRBV12-3 or TRBV12-4 to TRBJ2-2, with D tentatively TRBD2 (5 bases). The CDR3 contains 13 residues. Trimming stripped 10 bases from V and 5 bases from J, with 14 bases between. The DNA of the CDR3 is TGTGCCACCACGGACTTCTCGACCGGGGAGCTGTTTTTT. Residues: CATTDFSTGELFF.

This clonotype was detected ten times or more. V gene TRBV7-2 combines with J gene TRBJ1-6, with 7 bases fitting TRBD1. This CDR3 is built from 14 residues. V was clipped by 5 bases and J by 7 bases; unmatched bases: 5. Per the germline V gene, CDR1 is SGHTA and CDR2 is FQGNSA. Written as DNA, the CDR3 is TGTGCCAGCAGCCGGGCGGGACAGAATTCACCCCTCCACTTT. Residues: CASSRAGQNSPLHF. Using reference TRBV7-2 and TRBJ1-6 for the parts outside the CDR3, the full variable domain is GAGVSQSPSNKVTEKGKDVELRCDPISGHTALYWYRQSLGQGLEFLIYFQGNSAPDKSGLPSDRFSAERTGGSVSTLTIQRTQQEDSAVYLCASSRAGQNSPLHFGNGTRLTVT.

The chain uses TRBV7-3 and TRBJ2-1; D may be TRBD2 (6 bases). V lost 2 bases and J lost 5, with 13 bases in between. The CDR3 is 15 amino acids. Per the germline V gene, CDR1 is SGHTA and CDR2 is FQGTGA. The chain's CDR3 is CASSLDPSVHNEQFF. The DNA of the CDR3 is TGTGCCAGCAGCTTAGACCCTAGCGTCCACAATGAGCAGTTCTTC.

The chain links TRBV7-9 to TRBJ2-3, with no clear D. CDR3 length: 13 amino acids. Germline-derived CDR1 and CDR2 are SEHNR and FQNEAQ (reference sequence). The ends were cut back, 4 bases at V and 4 bases at J, with 9 bases in the middle. CDR3 DNA: TGTGCCAGCAGCTCCTCATTGGCAGATACGCAGTATTTT. As protein: CASSSSLADTQYF. The whole variable domain, remainder taken from reference TRBV7-9 and TRBJ2-3, is DTGVSQNPRHKITKRGQNVTFRCDPISEHNRLYWYRQTLGQGPEFLTYFQNEAQLEKSRLLSDRFSAERPKGSFSTLEIQRTEQGDSAMYLCASSSSLADTQYFGPGTRLTVL.

The chain uses TRBV5-5 and TRBJ1-2; D remains unclear. There are 13 residues in the CDR3. Germline loops: CDR1 SGHKS, CDR2 YYEKEE (reference sequence). The V end lost 1 base, the J end lost 3 bases, and 7 bases lay between the germline ends. CDR3 protein: CASSLSSDYGYTF. The CDR3 DNA follows: TGTGCCAGCAGCTTGTCTTCGGACTATGGCTACACCTTC.

J is TRBJ1-4 and V is TRBV5-5, with D possibly TRBD1 on 5 matching bases. Germline assignment: CDR1 SGHKS and CDR2 YYEKEE (reference sequence). CDR3 length: 12 amino acids. Trimming took 4 bases from V and 6 from J, leaving 7 bases between them. In nucleotides, the CDR3 is TGTGCCAGCAGCGGGACCTATGAAAAACTGTTTTTT. Translating it yields CASSGTYEKLFF. Full variable domain (remainder filled in from reference TRBV5-5 and TRBJ1-4): DAGVTQSPTHLIKTRGQQVTLRCSPISGHKSVSWYQQVLGQGPQFIFQYYEKEERGRGNFPDRFSARQFPNYSSELNVNALLLGDSALYLCASSGTYEKLFFGSGTQLSVL.

The chain carries TRBV6-6 and TRBJ2-3, with D tentatively TRBD1 (6 bases). CDR1 and CDR2 from the germline V gene are MNHNY and SVGAGI (reference sequence). The CDR3 runs to 13 residues. V was clipped by 6 bases and J by 5 bases, with 12 bases between them. The CDR3 DNA follows: TGTGCCAGCAGCCCCCGGACAGAAGATACGCAGTATTTT. Its protein product is CASSPRTEDTQYF.